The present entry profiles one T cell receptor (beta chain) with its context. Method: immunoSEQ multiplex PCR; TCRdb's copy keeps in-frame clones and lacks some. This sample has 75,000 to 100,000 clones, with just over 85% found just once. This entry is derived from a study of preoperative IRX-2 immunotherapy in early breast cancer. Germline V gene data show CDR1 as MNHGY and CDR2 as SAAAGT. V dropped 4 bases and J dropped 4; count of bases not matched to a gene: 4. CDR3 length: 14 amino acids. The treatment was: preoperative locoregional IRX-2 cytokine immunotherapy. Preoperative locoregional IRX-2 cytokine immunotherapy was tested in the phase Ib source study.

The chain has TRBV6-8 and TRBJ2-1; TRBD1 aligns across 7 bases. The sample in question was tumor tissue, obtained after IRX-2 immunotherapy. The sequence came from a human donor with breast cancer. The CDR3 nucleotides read TGTGCCAGCAGTTCCGGGACAGTTTACAATGAGCAGTTCTTC. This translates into CASSSGTVYNEQFF.